This T cell receptor beta chain is drawn from a study of blood T cell repertoires in COVID-19. Whole-study context: From the United States, Italy and Spain came samples of acute and convalescent COVID-19.

Sequencing used immunoSEQ multiplex PCR; TCRdb keeps in-frame clones, though not all of them. The sample contains 100,000 to 150,000 clones, about 80% of which appear only once. The germline gives CDR1 SNHLY, CDR2 FYNNEI. The CDR3 has 15 residues. V trimming: 7 bases; J trimming: 4 bases; junction bases outside the gene matches: 11. Material: peripheral blood. The receptor comes from a man aged 35 to 55 with active or convalescent COVID-19. This chain connects TRBV2 to TRBJ1-1; the match to TRBD1 covers 8 bases. The CDR3 DNA sequence: TGTGCCAGCAAGGACAGGGAGACCTGGGGCACTGAAGCTTTCTTT. Its protein is CASKDRETWGTEAFF.